The source of this T cell receptor (beta chain) is a study of T cells in Graves' hyperthyroidism and ophthalmopathy. This clonotype appeared many times. Using RNA transcripts as the source, TCR beta CDR3 regions were amplified. Primed by the HTBI set, a first-round RT-PCR was run on the TCR CDR3. TCRdb redid the calling of the multiplex PCR reads with MiXCR, one entry per CDR3 protein. Among about 590,000 distinct CDR3 sequences listed, 11% to 15% were seen once. Germline CDR1 reads SNHLY; CDR2 reads FYNNEI. CDR3 size: 18 residues. Trimming removed 2 bases from V and 1 base from J; junction bases left unmatched: 11. On the basis of clinical symptoms, serum thyroxine and TRAb, thyroid ultrasound and orbital computed tomography, diagnoses were made. Source material for PBMCs was around 10 ml fresh peripheral blood.

The gene calls are TRBV2 and TRBJ2-3; 8 positions agree with TRBD1. The TCR sequence derives from a woman younger than 35 with Graves' ophthalmopathy. Input material: blood. In DNA, the CDR3 is TGTGCCAGCAGTGAAACCGCCCGACAGGGGACCCGCACAGATACGCAGTATTTT. This encodes CASSETARQGTRTDTQYF.